This TCR beta chain was recovered during a study of blood T cell repertoires in COVID-19. TCRdb's copy holds only in-frame clones and misses some; the assay was immunoSEQ multiplex PCR. The sample consists of 450,000 or so clones, over 75% of them appearing once. The V gene end was trimmed by 4 bases and the J gene end by 1 base; junction bases not matched to a gene: 1. This CDR3 spans 15 amino acids. Per germline, CDR1 SGHTA and CDR2 FQGTGA. The sequencing sample was made of peripheral blood. The origin of this receptor is a woman aged 35 to 49 with COVID-19, enrolled during active disease. The chain is built from TRBV7-3 and TRBJ2-2; 9 nucleotides align to TRBD2. The CDR3 protein is CASSSSGVNTGELFF. The CDR3 bases are TGTGCCAGCAGCTCTAGCGGGGTGAACACCGGGGAGCTGTTTTTT.